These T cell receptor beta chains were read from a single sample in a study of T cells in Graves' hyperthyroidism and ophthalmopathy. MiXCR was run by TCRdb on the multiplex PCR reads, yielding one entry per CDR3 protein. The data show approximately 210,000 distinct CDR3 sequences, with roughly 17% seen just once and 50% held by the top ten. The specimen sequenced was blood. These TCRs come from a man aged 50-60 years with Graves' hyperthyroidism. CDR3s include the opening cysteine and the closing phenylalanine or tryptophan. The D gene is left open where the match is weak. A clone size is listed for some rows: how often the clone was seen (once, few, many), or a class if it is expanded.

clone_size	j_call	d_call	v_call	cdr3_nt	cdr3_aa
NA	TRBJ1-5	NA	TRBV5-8	TGTGCCAGCAGCCCCGGGGACCTCCGGGGGCAGCCCCAGCATTTT	CASSPGDLRGQPQHF
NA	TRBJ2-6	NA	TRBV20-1	TGCAGTGCTAGAAGCTCTGGGGCCAACGTCCTGACTTTC	CSARSSGANVLTF
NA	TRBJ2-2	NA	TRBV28	TGTGCCAGCAGTTTTGATTTGGGGCAGGCCGAGCTGTTTTTT	CASSFDLGQAELFF
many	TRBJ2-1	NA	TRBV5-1	TGCGCCAGCAGCCTCACTAGCCACAATGAGCAGTTCTTC	CASSLTSHNEQFF
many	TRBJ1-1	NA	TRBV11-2	TGTGCCAGCAGCTGGACGGGTTCGAACACTGAAGCTTTCTTT	CASSWTGSNTEAFF
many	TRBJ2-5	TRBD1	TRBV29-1	TGCAGCGTTGACAGGGGGATTGAGACCCAGTACTTC	CSVDRGIETQYF
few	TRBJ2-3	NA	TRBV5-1	TGCGCCAGCAGCCCTAAGGGGTCTCTGGGCACAGATACGCAGTATTTT	CASSPKGSLGTDTQYF
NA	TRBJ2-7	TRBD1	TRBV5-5	TGTGCCAGCAGCCAGGGACAGGTCCTCGAGCAGTACTTC	CASSQGQVLEQYF
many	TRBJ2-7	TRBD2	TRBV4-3	TGCGCCAGCAGCCAGTCGTGGCGGGAGGGCCACGAGCAGTACTTC	CASSQSWREGHEQYF
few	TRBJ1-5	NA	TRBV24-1	TGTGCCACCCAACCCGCAGAGGGAAATCAGCCCCAGCATTTT	CATQPAEGNQPQHF
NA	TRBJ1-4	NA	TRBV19	TGTGCCAGTAGTATGGGGAGAAGCGAAAAACTGTTTTTT	CASSMGRSEKLFF
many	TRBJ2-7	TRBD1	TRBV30	TGTGCCTGGAACAGGGGAAAGGGGCAATTATCCTACGAGCAGTACTTC	CAWNRGKGQLSYEQYF
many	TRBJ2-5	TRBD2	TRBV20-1	TGCAGTGCTAGAGAACTAGCGGGAGGAAGAGAGACCCAGTACTTC	CSARELAGGRETQYF
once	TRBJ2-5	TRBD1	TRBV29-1	TGCAGCGTCCCCTGGACAGGGGGCGAGAGGACCCAGTACTTC	CSVPWTGGERTQYF
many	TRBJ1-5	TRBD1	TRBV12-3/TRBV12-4	TGTGCCAGCAGTTGGACAGGTCCGTATAGCAATCAGCCCCAGCATTTT	CASSWTGPYSNQPQHF
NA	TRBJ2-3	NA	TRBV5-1	TGTGCCAGCAGCTTTAACCGGTGGACAGATACGCAGTATTTT	CASSFNRWTDTQYF
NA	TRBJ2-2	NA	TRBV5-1	TGCGCCAGCAGAGAGCTTTCCGACACCGGGGAGCTGTCTTTT	CASRELSDTGELSF
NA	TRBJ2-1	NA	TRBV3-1	TGTGCCAGCAGCCAAGAGCCAGTAAACAATGAGCAGTTCTTC	CASSQEPVNNEQFF
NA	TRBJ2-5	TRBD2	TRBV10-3	TGTGCCATCAGTGAGCCGTTGGTAGCGGGAGGGGCAGAGCAAGAGACCCAGTACTTC	CAISEPLVAGGAEQETQYF
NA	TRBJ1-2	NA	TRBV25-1	TGTGCCAGCAGTGAATATTTCACCGATTTTAAGGGCTACACCTTC	CASSEYFTDFKGYTF
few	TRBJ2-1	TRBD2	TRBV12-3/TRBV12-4	TGTGCCAGCAGTTTTGGAGGGAGGGCCTACAATGAGCAGTTCTTC	CASSFGGRAYNEQFF
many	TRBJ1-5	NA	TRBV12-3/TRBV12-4	TGTGCCAGCAGTACGACAGCTCAGCCCCAGCATTTT	CASSTTAQPQHF
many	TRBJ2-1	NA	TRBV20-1	TGCAGTGCTAGAGATCCCCGGGGGAGCTCCTACAATGAGCAGTTCTTC	CSARDPRGSSYNEQFF
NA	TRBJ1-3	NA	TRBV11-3	TGTGCCAGCAACGACGAGGGGCCTTATCGCGGAAACACCATATATTTT	CASNDEGPYRGNTIYF
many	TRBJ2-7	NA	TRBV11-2	TGTGCCAGCAGCTTAGTATCAGGCAACGAGCAGTACTTC	CASSLVSGNEQYF
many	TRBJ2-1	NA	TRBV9	TGTGCCAGCAGCGAGGGGCGGGGTGGGGTGTACAATGAGCAGTTCTTC	CASSEGRGGVYNEQFF
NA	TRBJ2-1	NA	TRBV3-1	TGTGCCAGCAGCCAAGGGTCGAAAGGGCAGTTCTTC	CASSQGSKGQFF
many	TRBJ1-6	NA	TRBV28	TGTGCCAGCAGTGGGGGGGGTGGAGGTTCACCCCTCCACTTT	CASSGGGGGSPLHF
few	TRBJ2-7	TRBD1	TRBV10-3	TGTGCCATCAGTGAAGGGACAGGGGGTTTCGAGCAGTACTTC	CAISEGTGGFEQYF
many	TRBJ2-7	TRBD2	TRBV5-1	TGCGCCAGCAGCTTGGCTAGCGGGAGCTACGAGCAGTACTTC	CASSLASGSYEQYF
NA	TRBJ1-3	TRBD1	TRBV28	TGTGCCAGCAGTTCAATCGAACCGGGACAGGGGGCCTATTCTGGAAACACCATATATTTT	CASSSIEPGQGAYSGNTIYF
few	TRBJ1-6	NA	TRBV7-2	TGTGCCAGCAGCTCGCAGCGCCAGGGGACCCTCCACTTT	CASSSQRQGTLHF
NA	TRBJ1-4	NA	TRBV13	TGTGCCAGCAGCTTATCCGGGACTGCCGAGCTACTGTTTTTT	CASSLSGTAELLFF
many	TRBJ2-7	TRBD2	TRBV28	TGTGCCAGCATTACAAGGACTAGCGGCTTCTCCTACGAGCAGTACTTC	CASITRTSGFSYEQYF
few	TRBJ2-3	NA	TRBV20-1	TGCAGTGCTACCCGACAGGTCGTAGATACGCAGTATTTT	CSATRQVVDTQYF
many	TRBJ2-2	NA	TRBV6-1	TGTGCCAGCGTGTTTAGCGATCGAAACACCGGGGAGCTGTTTTTT	CASVFSDRNTGELFF
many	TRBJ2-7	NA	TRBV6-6	TGTGCCAGCAGTTACTCTTCCGGGTCGGGAACTCGGAGCTCCTACGAGCAGTACTTC	CASSYSSGSGTRSSYEQYF
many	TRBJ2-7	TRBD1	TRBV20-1	TGCAGTGCTCCCGGGACAGGGACTTACGAGCAGTACTTC	CSAPGTGTYEQYF
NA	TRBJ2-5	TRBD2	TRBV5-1	TGCGCCAGCAGCTTCGGGACTAACCAAGAGACCCAGTACTTC	CASSFGTNQETQYF
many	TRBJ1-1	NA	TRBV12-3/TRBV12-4	TGTGCCAGCAGTTTAGCGGGCAGCGGGAGTGAAGCTTTCTTT	CASSLAGSGSEAFF
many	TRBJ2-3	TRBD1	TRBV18	TGTGCCAGCTCACGGGCACAGGGGTTCACAGATACGCAGTATTTT	CASSRAQGFTDTQYF
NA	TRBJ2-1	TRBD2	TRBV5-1	TGCGCCAGCAGCTTGGGGGTGGGGGGGAGTTACAATGAGCAGTTCTTC	CASSLGVGGSYNEQFF
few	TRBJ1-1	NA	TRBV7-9	TGTGCCAGCAGCCCGTTGCCCTCTCATACGAACACTGAAGCTTTCTTT	CASSPLPSHTNTEAFF
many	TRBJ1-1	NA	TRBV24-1	TGTGCCACCAGTGGGCAGACCTCTGAAGCTTTCTTT	CATSGQTSEAFF
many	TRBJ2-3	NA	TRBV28	TGTGCCAGCAGCCGGGGGAGGCCAGATACGCAGTATTTT	CASSRGRPDTQYF
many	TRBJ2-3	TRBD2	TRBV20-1	TGCAGTGCCCAGAAGGGACTAGCTGATACGCAGTATTTT	CSAQKGLADTQYF
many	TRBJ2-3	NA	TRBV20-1	TGCAGTGCAGAGTCCGCCGATACGCAGTATTTT	CSAESADTQYF
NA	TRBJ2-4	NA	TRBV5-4	TGTGCCAGCAGCTTAAGAGGTTCGGGCGGAAACATTCAGTACTTC	CASSLRGSGGNIQYF
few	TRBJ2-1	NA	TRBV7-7	TGTGCTAGCAGCTTAAACAAGAACAATGAGCAGTTCTTC	CASSLNKNNEQFF
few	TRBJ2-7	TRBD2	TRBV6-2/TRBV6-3	TGTGCCAGCAGTTTAGCACTAGCGGGAGTTTGGGGCTACGAGCAGTACTTC	CASSLALAGVWGYEQYF
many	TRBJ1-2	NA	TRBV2	TGTGCCAGCAGTGGGAACTATGGCTACACCTTC	CASSGNYGYTF
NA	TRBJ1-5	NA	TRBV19	TGTGCCAGTAGTTTGGAAGGGCCCCAGCATTTT	CASSLEGPQHF
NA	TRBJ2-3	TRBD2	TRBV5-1	TGCGCCAGCAGCTTCGGACTAGCGGGAGCTTCAGATACGCAGTATTTT	CASSFGLAGASDTQYF
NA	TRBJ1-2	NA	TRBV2	TGTGCCAGCAGTGAAATAAGGGGACAAAACTATGGCTACACCTTC	CASSEIRGQNYGYTF
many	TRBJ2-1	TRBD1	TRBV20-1	TGCAGTGCCCTTCAACCGGGACAGGGGGCGGGGAATGAGCAGTTCTTC	CSALQPGQGAGNEQFF